This T cell receptor beta chain was sequenced in a study of shared clonotypes between healthy human individuals. Study-level background: Each donor contributed plates that comprised three CD4 naive, three CD4 memory, two CD8 naive and one CD8 memory. Whole-study findings and limits: Even with large depth, rarefaction showed that sorted-subset sequencing was incomplete.

This was a deep-level run. TCRdb's copy holds only in-frame clones and misses some; the assay was immunoSEQ multiplex PCR. The sample has over a million clones, about 75% seen once. This clone was recorded many times. What it recognizes is unknown. Sequenced material: memory CD4+ T cells sorted from blood. The subset: CD45RA-negative fraction. The receptor was isolated from a young man in good health.

CDR3: CAISRDRGGSYEQYF. CDR3 sequence (DNA): TGTGCCATCAGCCGCGACCGGGGGGGAAGCTACGAGCAGTACTTC. The genes are TRBV10-3 and TRBJ2-7; TRBD2 matches at 8 bases. This CDR3 has 15 amino acids. Per the germline V gene, CDR1 is ENHRY and CDR2 is SYGVKD. J lost 3 bases, V lost 6 bases, and 10 bases had no gene match.